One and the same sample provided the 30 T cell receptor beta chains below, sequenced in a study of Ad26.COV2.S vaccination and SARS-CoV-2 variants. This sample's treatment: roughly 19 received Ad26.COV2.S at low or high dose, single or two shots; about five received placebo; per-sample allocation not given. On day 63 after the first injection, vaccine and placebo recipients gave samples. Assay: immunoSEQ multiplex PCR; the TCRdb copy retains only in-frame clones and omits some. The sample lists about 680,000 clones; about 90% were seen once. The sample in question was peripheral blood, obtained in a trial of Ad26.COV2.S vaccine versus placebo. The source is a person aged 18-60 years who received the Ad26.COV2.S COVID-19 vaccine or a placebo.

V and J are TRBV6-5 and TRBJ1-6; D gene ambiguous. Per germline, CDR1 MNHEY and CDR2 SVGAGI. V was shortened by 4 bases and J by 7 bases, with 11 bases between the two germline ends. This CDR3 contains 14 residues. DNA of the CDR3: TGTGCCAGCAGTTCCCGGAGTCCGAATTCACCCCTCCACTTT. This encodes CASSSRSPNSPLHF.

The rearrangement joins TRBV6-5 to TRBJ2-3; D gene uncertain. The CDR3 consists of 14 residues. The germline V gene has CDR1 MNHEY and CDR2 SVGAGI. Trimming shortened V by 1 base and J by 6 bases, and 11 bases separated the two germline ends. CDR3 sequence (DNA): TGTGCCAGCAGTTACTTTTCCCTCAGTGATACGCAGTATTTT. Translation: CASSYFSLSDTQYF.

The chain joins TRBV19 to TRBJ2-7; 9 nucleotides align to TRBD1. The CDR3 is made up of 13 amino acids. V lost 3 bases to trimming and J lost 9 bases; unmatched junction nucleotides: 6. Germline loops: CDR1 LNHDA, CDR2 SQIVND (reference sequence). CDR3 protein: CASSMDRGVVQYF. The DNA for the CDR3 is TGTGCCAGTAGTATGGACAGGGGAGTAGTGCAGTACTTC.

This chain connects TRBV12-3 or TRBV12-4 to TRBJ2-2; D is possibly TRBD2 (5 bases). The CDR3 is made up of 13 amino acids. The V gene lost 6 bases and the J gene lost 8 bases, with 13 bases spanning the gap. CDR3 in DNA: TGTGCCAGCAGCCCACGCGGGCAGGGGGAGCTGTTTTTT. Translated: CASSPRGQGELFF.

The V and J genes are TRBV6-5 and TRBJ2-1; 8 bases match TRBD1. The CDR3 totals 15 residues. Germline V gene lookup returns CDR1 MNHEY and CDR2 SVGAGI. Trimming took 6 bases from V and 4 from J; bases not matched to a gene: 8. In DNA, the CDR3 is TGTGCCAGCAGCTCCGCCCAGGGGGCTTACAATGAGCAGTTCTTC. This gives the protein CASSSAQGAYNEQFF.

The CDR3: CASSPGPSNGYTF. CDR3 DNA: TGTGCCAGCAGTCCCGGGCCTTCAAATGGCTACACCTTC. The chain joins TRBV6-6 to TRBJ1-2; no clear D gene. This CDR3 has 13 amino acids. V shed 5 bases and J shed 6 bases, with 13 bases lying between them. CDR1 is MNHNY, CDR2 SVGAGI, per germline (reference sequence).

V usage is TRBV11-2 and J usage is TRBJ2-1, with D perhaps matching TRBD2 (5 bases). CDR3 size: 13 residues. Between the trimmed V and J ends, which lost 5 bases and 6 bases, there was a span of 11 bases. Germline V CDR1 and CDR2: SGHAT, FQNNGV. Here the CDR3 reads CASSPVRVNEQFF. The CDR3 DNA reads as TGTGCCAGCAGCCCGGTGCGGGTCAATGAGCAGTTCTTC.

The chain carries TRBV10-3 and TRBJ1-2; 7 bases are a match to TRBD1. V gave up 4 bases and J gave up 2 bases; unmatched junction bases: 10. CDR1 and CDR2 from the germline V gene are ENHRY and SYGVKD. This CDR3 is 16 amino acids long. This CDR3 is CAISAGGQSLNYGYTF. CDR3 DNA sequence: TGTGCCATCAGTGCAGGGGGACAGTCCCTGAACTATGGCTACACCTTC.

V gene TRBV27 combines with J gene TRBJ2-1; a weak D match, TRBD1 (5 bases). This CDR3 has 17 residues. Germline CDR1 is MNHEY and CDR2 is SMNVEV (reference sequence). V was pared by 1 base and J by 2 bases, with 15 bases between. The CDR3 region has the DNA TGTGCCAGCAGTTTATGGGGCAATGACAGACCCTACAATGAGCAGTTCTTC. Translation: CASSLWGNDRPYNEQFF.

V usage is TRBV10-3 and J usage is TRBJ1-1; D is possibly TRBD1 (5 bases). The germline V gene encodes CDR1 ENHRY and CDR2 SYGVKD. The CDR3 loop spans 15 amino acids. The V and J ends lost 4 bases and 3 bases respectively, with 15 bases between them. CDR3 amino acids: CAISGSRASDTEAFF. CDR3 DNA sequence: TGTGCCATCAGTGGCAGCAGGGCGTCCGACACTGAAGCTTTCTTT.

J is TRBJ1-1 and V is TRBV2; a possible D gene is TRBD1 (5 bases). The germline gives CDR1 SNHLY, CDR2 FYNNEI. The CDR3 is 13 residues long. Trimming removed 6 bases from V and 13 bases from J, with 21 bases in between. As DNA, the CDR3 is TGTGCCAGCAGGGGGGTAATTGGGTCGAAGGGTTTCTTT. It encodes CASRGVIGSKGFF. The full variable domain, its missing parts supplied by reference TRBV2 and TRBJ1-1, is EPEVTQTPSHQVTQMGQEVILRCVPISNHLYFYWYRQILGQKVEFLVSFYNNEISEKSEIFDDQFSVERPDGSNFTLKIRSTKLEDSAMYFCASRGVIGSKGFFGQGTRLTVV.

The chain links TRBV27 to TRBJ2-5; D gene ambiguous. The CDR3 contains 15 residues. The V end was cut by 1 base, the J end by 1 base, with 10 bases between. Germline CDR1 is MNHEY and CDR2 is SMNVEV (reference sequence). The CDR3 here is CASSLYSAGQETQYF. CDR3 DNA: TGTGCCAGCAGTTTATATTCGGCTGGCCAAGAGACCCAGTACTTC.

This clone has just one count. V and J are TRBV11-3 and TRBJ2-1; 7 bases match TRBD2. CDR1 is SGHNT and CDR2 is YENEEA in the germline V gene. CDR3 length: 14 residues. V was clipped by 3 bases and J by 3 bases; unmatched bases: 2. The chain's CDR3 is CASSLSGDYNEQFF. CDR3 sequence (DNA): TGTGCCAGCAGCTTGAGCGGGGACTACAATGAGCAGTTCTTC.

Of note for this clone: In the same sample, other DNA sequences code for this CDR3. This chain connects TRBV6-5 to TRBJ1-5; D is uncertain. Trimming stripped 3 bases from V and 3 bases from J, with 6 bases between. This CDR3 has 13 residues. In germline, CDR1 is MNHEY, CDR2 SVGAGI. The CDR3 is CASSYSSNQPQHF. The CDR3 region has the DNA TGTGCCAGCAGTTATTCATCCAATCAGCCCCAGCATTTT.

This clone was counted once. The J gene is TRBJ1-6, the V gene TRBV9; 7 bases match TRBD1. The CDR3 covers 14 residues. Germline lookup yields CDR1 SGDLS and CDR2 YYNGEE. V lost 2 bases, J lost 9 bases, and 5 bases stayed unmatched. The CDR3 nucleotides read TGTGCCAGCAGCGTTGGACAGGTGGCTTCACCCCTCCACTTT. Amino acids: CASSVGQVASPLHF.

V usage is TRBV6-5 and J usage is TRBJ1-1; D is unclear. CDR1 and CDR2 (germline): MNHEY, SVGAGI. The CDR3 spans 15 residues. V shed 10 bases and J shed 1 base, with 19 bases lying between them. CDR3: CATRSLNLPNTEAFF. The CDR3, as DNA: TGTGCCACCAGGTCCCTGAACCTACCGAACACTGAAGCTTTCTTT.

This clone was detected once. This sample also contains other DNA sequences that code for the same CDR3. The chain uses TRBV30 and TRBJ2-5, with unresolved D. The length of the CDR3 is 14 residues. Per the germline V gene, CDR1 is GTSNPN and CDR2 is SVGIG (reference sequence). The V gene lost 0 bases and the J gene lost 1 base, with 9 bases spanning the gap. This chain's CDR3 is CAWSVLAVQETQYF. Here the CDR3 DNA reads TGTGCCTGGAGTGTACTCGCGGTCCAAGAGACCCAGTACTTC.

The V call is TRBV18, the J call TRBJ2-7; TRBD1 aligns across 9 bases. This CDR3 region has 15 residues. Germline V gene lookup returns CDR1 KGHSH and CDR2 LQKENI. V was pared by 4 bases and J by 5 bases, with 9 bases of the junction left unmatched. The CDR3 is CASSLLTGTGNEQYF. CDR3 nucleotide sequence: TGTGCCAGCTCACTTCTGACCGGGACAGGGAACGAGCAGTACTTC.

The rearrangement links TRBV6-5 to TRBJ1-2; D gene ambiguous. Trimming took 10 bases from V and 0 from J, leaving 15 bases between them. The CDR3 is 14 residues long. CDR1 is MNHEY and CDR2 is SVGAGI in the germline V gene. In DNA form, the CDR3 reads TGTGCCACCCGAAAGGGCCTAGCTAACTATGGCTACACCTTC. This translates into CATRKGLANYGYTF.

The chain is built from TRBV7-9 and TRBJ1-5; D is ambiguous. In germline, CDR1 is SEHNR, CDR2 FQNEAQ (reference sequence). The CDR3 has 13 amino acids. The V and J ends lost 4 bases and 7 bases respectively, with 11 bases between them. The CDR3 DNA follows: TGTGCCAGCAGCTCTCAGGCAGAACAGCCCCAGCATTTT. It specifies CASSSQAEQPQHF.

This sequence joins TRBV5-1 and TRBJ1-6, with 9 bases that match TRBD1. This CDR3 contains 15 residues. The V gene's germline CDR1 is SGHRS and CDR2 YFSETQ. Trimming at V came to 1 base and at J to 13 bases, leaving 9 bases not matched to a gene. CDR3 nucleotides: TGCGCCAGCAGCTTGCTCCCTACAGGGGGCAGGCCCCTCCACTTT. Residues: CASSLLPTGGRPLHF.

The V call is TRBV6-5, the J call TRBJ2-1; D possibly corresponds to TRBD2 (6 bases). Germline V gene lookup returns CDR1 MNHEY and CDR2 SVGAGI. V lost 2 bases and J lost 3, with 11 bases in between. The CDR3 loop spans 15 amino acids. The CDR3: CASSYGEVLYNEQFF. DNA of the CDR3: TGTGCCAGCAGTTACGGGGAGGTCCTCTACAATGAGCAGTTCTTC.

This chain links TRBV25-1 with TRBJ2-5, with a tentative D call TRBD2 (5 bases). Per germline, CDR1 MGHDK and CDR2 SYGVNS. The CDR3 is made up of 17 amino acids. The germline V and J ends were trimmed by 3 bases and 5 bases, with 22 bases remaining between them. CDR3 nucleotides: TGTGCCAGCAGTGACGGGGTCAGGAAAAACCTGGGGGAGACCCAGTACTTC. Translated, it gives CASSDGVRKNLGETQYF.

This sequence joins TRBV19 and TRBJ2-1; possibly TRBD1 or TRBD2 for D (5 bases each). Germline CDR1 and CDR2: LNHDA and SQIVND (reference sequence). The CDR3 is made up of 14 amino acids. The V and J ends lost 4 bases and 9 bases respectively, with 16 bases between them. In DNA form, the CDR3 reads TGTGCCAGTAGTACCCAGGTGGGGGATAGTGAGCAGTTCTTC. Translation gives CASSTQVGDSEQFF.

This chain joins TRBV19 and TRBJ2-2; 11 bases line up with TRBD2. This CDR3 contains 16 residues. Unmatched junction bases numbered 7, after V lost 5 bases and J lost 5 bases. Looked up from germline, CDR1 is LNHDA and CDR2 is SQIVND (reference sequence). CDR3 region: CASSPRLAGSTGELFF. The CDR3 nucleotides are TGTGCCAGTAGTCCAAGACTAGCGGGGAGTACCGGGGAGCTGTTTTTT.

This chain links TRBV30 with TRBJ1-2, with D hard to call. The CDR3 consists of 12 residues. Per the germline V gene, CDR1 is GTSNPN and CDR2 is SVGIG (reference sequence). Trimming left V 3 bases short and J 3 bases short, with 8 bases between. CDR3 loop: CAWSPSYYGYTF. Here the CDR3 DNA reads TGTGCCTGGAGCCCTTCTTACTATGGCTACACCTTC.

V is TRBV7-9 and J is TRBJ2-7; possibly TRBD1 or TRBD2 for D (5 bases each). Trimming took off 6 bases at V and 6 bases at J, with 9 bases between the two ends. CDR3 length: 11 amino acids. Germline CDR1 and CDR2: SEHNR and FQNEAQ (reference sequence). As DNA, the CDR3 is TGTGCCAGCAGTTCAGGGACCGAGCAGTACTTC. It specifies CASSSGTEQYF.

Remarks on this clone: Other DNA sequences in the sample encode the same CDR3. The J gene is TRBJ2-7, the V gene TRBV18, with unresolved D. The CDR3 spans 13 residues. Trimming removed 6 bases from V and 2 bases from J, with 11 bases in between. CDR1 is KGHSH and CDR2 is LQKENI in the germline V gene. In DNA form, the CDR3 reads TGTGCCAGCTCCCCGGACCGTCCCTACGAGCAGTACTTC. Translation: CASSPDRPYEQYF.

The CDR3 bases are TGTGCCAGCAGCTTATATAGCGGGGGCCACACCGGGGAGCTGTTTTTT. Encoded protein: CASSLYSGGHTGELFF. J is TRBJ2-2 and V is TRBV5-8; TRBD2 matches at 9 bases. With V trimmed by 2 bases and J by 3 bases, 5 bases remained unmatched. The CDR3 sequence is 16 residues long. Germline loops: CDR1 SGHTS, CDR2 YDEGEE.

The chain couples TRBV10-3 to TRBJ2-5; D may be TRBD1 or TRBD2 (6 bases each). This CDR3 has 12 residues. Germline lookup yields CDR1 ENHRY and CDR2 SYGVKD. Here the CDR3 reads CAVGGTEETQYF. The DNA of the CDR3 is TGTGCAGTAGGGGGGACGGAAGAGACCCAGTACTTC.